Listed below are T cell receptor beta chains from one sample, sequenced in a study of CD8+CD57+ T cells in acquired aplastic anemia. Using its own MiXCR run on the reads, TCRdb lists one record per CDR3 protein. The data show around 130,000 distinct CDR3 sequences, 45% to 60% seen once. Material for sequencing was sorted CD4+, CD8+, or CD8+CD57+ T cells (not recorded which) from PBMCs. All receptors derive from a human donor with aplastic anemia. CDR3s include the opening cysteine and the closing phenylalanine or tryptophan. The D gene is left open where the match is weak. Clone size is stated in some rows and not others, as once, few, many or a class when expanded.

j_call: TRBJ1-3
v_call: TRBV5-1
d_call: NA
clone_size: NA
cdr3_nt: TGCGCCAGCAGCTTGGGCGAATTTACCTCTGGAAACACCCTATATTTT
cdr3_aa: CASSLGEFTSGNTLYF

j_call: TRBJ1-4
v_call: TRBV7-2
d_call: TRBD1
clone_size: NA
cdr3_nt: TGTGCCAGCAGCACACAGGGGGGACGATGGGAAAAACTGTTTTTT
cdr3_aa: CASSTQGGRWEKLFF

j_call: TRBJ1-6
v_call: TRBV19
d_call: TRBD1
clone_size: NA
cdr3_nt: TGTGCCAGTAGTGTGGGGGACAGGGCGACACCCCTCCACTTT
cdr3_aa: CASSVGDRATPLHF

j_call: TRBJ1-5
v_call: TRBV25-1
d_call: TRBD1
clone_size: NA
cdr3_nt: TGTGCCAGCAGTGGGGACAGCTCATTTAATCAGCCCCAGCATTTT
cdr3_aa: CASSGDSSFNQPQHF

j_call: TRBJ1-2
v_call: TRBV7-2
d_call: NA
clone_size: NA
cdr3_nt: TGTGCCAGCAGCCAAGAGACAGACCAGAATGGCTACACCTTC
cdr3_aa: CASSQETDQNGYTF

j_call: TRBJ1-3
v_call: TRBV12-3/TRBV12-4
d_call: NA
clone_size: NA
cdr3_nt: TGTGCCAGCAGTTTTTCCGCTGGAAACACCATATATTTT
cdr3_aa: CASSFSAGNTIYF

j_call: TRBJ2-5
v_call: TRBV5-1
d_call: NA
clone_size: NA
cdr3_nt: TGCGCCAGCAGCTTGGATGGGACTTATGGAGAGACCCAGTACTTC
cdr3_aa: CASSLDGTYGETQYF

j_call: TRBJ2-5
v_call: TRBV20-1
d_call: TRBD2
clone_size: NA
cdr3_nt: TGCAGTGCTAGTCGGGCTAGCGGAGACCAAGAGACCCAGTACTTC
cdr3_aa: CSASRASGDQETQYF

j_call: TRBJ1-1
v_call: TRBV7-2
d_call: NA
clone_size: few
cdr3_nt: TGTGCCAGCAGTGAAAGTAGGAACACTGAAGCTTTCTTT
cdr3_aa: CASSESRNTEAFF

j_call: TRBJ1-1
v_call: TRBV29-1
d_call: NA
clone_size: few
cdr3_nt: TGCAGCGTCCTACTCAGGGATGTTGGCACTGAAGCTTTCTTT
cdr3_aa: CSVLLRDVGTEAFF

j_call: TRBJ2-3
v_call: TRBV19
d_call: NA
clone_size: NA
cdr3_nt: TGTGCCAGTAGTGGCCCAGACATAAACACAGATACGCAGTATTTT
cdr3_aa: CASSGPDINTDTQYF

j_call: TRBJ2-7
v_call: TRBV28
d_call: NA
clone_size: many
cdr3_nt: TGTGCCAGCAGTTTCCGCGGAGGGCACTCCTACGAGCAGTACTTC
cdr3_aa: CASSFRGGHSYEQYF

j_call: TRBJ2-2
v_call: TRBV20-1
d_call: NA
clone_size: many
cdr3_nt: TGCAGTGCTAGGCGGCAGGGGATTAACACCGGGGAGCTGTTTTTT
cdr3_aa: CSARRQGINTGELFF

j_call: TRBJ2-3
v_call: TRBV12-3/TRBV12-4
d_call: TRBD2
clone_size: NA
cdr3_nt: TGTGCCACCGACGAGCGGGGGATATCAGATACGCAGTATTTT
cdr3_aa: CATDERGISDTQYF

j_call: TRBJ2-4
v_call: TRBV7-2
d_call: NA
clone_size: many
cdr3_nt: TGTGCCAGCAGCTTGATCAGGGACCGGTTGAACATTCAGTACTTC
cdr3_aa: CASSLIRDRLNIQYF

j_call: TRBJ1-1
v_call: TRBV5-4
d_call: NA
clone_size: few
cdr3_nt: TGTGCCAGCAGCTGGGGCCCCGCAGGGGTGAACACTGAAGCTTTCTTT
cdr3_aa: CASSWGPAGVNTEAFF

j_call: TRBJ2-1
v_call: TRBV19
d_call: NA
clone_size: NA
cdr3_nt: TGTGCCACCCAGTCGGGGGTCGGTATCCATGAGCAGTTCTTC
cdr3_aa: CATQSGVGIHEQFF

j_call: TRBJ1-4
v_call: TRBV6-1
d_call: TRBD1
clone_size: few
cdr3_nt: TGTGCCAGCAGATGGACAGGGGGGGATGAAAAACTGTTTTTT
cdr3_aa: CASRWTGGDEKLFF

j_call: TRBJ2-1
v_call: TRBV24-1
d_call: NA
clone_size: NA
cdr3_nt: TGTGCCACCAGTGGTCGTAGAATAGGGAACTACAATGAGCAGTTCTTC
cdr3_aa: CATSGRRIGNYNEQFF

j_call: TRBJ2-5
v_call: TRBV7-9
d_call: NA
clone_size: NA
cdr3_nt: TGTGCCAGCAGCCCCCGGGCCCTCGGACCACAAGAGACCCAGTACTTC
cdr3_aa: CASSPRALGPQETQYF

j_call: TRBJ2-5
v_call: TRBV24-1
d_call: TRBD1
clone_size: NA
cdr3_nt: TGTGCCACCAGTGATAGCCGGGACAGGGGTCAAGAGACCCAGTACTTC
cdr3_aa: CATSDSRDRGQETQYF

j_call: TRBJ2-5
v_call: TRBV2
d_call: NA
clone_size: NA
cdr3_nt: TGTACCACCGGACAGCCGCAAGAGACCCAGTACTTC
cdr3_aa: CTTGQPQETQYF

j_call: TRBJ1-4
v_call: TRBV2
d_call: TRBD1
clone_size: NA
cdr3_nt: TGTGCCATCCACCCTGGGCAGGGGGAAGAAAAACTGTTTTTT
cdr3_aa: CAIHPGQGEEKLFF

j_call: TRBJ2-7
v_call: TRBV29-1
d_call: NA
clone_size: NA
cdr3_nt: TGCAGCCCAGGGCAGGGCTTCGGCGAGCAGTACTTC
cdr3_aa: CSPGQGFGEQYF

j_call: TRBJ2-7
v_call: TRBV2
d_call: NA
clone_size: NA
cdr3_nt: TGTGCCAGCAGTGGGACTCCGGGAGACGAGCAGTACTTC
cdr3_aa: CASSGTPGDEQYF

j_call: TRBJ2-7
v_call: TRBV9
d_call: TRBD2
clone_size: NA
cdr3_nt: TGTGCCAGCAGCCACTCTACGGCGGGGGGGAACGAGCAGTACTTC
cdr3_aa: CASSHSTAGGNEQYF

j_call: TRBJ1-2
v_call: TRBV29-1
d_call: NA
clone_size: few
cdr3_nt: TGCAGCGTTGAACGGGGCCCCCGCGAAGAATACACCTTC
cdr3_aa: CSVERGPREEYTF

j_call: TRBJ2-7
v_call: TRBV7-6
d_call: NA
clone_size: NA
cdr3_nt: TGTGCCAGCAGCGCCTCGTGGTCCTACGAGCAGTACTTC
cdr3_aa: CASSASWSYEQYF

j_call: TRBJ2-1
v_call: TRBV9
d_call: NA
clone_size: many
cdr3_nt: TGTGCCAGCAGCGTAGATAGCGGCTCCTACAATGAGCAGTTCTTC
cdr3_aa: CASSVDSGSYNEQFF

j_call: TRBJ2-7
v_call: TRBV15
d_call: TRBD1
clone_size: NA
cdr3_nt: TGTGCCACCTACGGAGGACAGGGGTCCTACGAGCAGTACTTC
cdr3_aa: CATYGGQGSYEQYF

j_call: TRBJ1-1
v_call: TRBV7-6
d_call: TRBD1
clone_size: NA
cdr3_nt: TGTGCCAGCAGCCCATGGACAGGAGAAGCTTTCTTT
cdr3_aa: CASSPWTGEAFF

j_call: TRBJ2-7
v_call: TRBV7-2
d_call: NA
clone_size: many
cdr3_nt: TGTGCCAGCAGCCGGAACACAGGGATCTCCTACGAGCAGTACTTC
cdr3_aa: CASSRNTGISYEQYF

j_call: TRBJ1-5
v_call: TRBV10-3
d_call: NA
clone_size: NA
cdr3_nt: TGTGCCATCAGTGAGTCGGGGAGGGGAAATCAGCCCCAGCATTTT
cdr3_aa: CAISESGRGNQPQHF

j_call: TRBJ2-7
v_call: TRBV11-2
d_call: NA
clone_size: many
cdr3_nt: TGTGCCAGCAGCTTAGGAGGGACCTACGAGCAGTACTTC
cdr3_aa: CASSLGGTYEQYF

j_call: TRBJ2-2
v_call: TRBV9
d_call: NA
clone_size: NA
cdr3_nt: TGTGCCAGCAGCCTCTTCGACGGGGAGCTGTTTTTT
cdr3_aa: CASSLFDGELFF

j_call: TRBJ1-6
v_call: TRBV19
d_call: NA
clone_size: NA
cdr3_nt: TGTGCCAGTAGTATGGACCGGTCCCTAATTAATTCACCCCTCCACTTT
cdr3_aa: CASSMDRSLINSPLHF

j_call: TRBJ1-2
v_call: TRBV9
d_call: NA
clone_size: NA
cdr3_nt: TGTGCCAGCAGCGTATCACGAGGGCAGGACTATGGCTACACCTTC
cdr3_aa: CASSVSRGQDYGYTF

j_call: TRBJ1-6
v_call: TRBV24-1
d_call: NA
clone_size: NA
cdr3_nt: TGTGCCACCAGGGAAGCTGCTAATTCACCCCTCCACTTT
cdr3_aa: CATREAANSPLHF

j_call: TRBJ1-1
v_call: TRBV2
d_call: NA
clone_size: many
cdr3_nt: TGTGCCAGTCTAGACAGGTTGGGGGCTTTCTTT
cdr3_aa: CASLDRLGAFF

j_call: TRBJ1-3
v_call: TRBV5-1
d_call: NA
clone_size: NA
cdr3_nt: TGCGCCAGCAGCTTGGGGGGGGCAGCTGCCTCTGGAAACACCATATATTTT
cdr3_aa: CASSLGGAAASGNTIYF

j_call: TRBJ2-7
v_call: TRBV10-3
d_call: TRBD1
clone_size: NA
cdr3_nt: TGTGCCATCAAACCGGGACAGGGGGCCCACGAGCAGTACTTC
cdr3_aa: CAIKPGQGAHEQYF

j_call: TRBJ1-2
v_call: TRBV5-5
d_call: NA
clone_size: NA
cdr3_nt: TGTGCCAGCAGCTTGGAACGACAGGCCAACTATGGCTACACCTTC
cdr3_aa: CASSLERQANYGYTF

j_call: TRBJ1-5
v_call: TRBV2
d_call: TRBD1
clone_size: NA
cdr3_nt: TGTGCCAGCACCAGACAGGGGTTGAGCAATCAGCCCCAGCATTTT
cdr3_aa: CASTRQGLSNQPQHF

j_call: TRBJ2-7
v_call: TRBV27
d_call: NA
clone_size: many
cdr3_nt: TGTGCCAGCAGTTTAAAGGGAGTCTACGAGCAGTACTTC
cdr3_aa: CASSLKGVYEQYF

j_call: TRBJ1-1
v_call: TRBV29-1
d_call: NA
clone_size: once
cdr3_nt: TGCAGCGGTAGACAGGTAATGAACACTGAAGCTTTCTTT
cdr3_aa: CSGRQVMNTEAFF

j_call: TRBJ1-2
v_call: TRBV29-1
d_call: NA
clone_size: NA
cdr3_nt: TGCAGCGTTGAGGAGGACACCTATGGCTACACCTTC
cdr3_aa: CSVEEDTYGYTF

j_call: TRBJ2-2
v_call: TRBV20-1
d_call: NA
clone_size: NA
cdr3_nt: TGCAGTGCTACTCTCCTATTGAACACCGGGGAGCTGTTTTTT
cdr3_aa: CSATLLLNTGELFF

j_call: TRBJ2-7
v_call: TRBV20-1
d_call: NA
clone_size: many
cdr3_nt: TGCAGTGCTAGAGGGGGGTGGTCGGGGGACTACGAGCAGTACTTC
cdr3_aa: CSARGGWSGDYEQYF

j_call: TRBJ1-5
v_call: TRBV29-1
d_call: NA
clone_size: NA
cdr3_nt: TGCAGCGCTGGGACGGATCAGCCCCAGCATTTT
cdr3_aa: CSAGTDQPQHF

j_call: TRBJ1-1
v_call: TRBV7-2
d_call: TRBD1
clone_size: NA
cdr3_nt: TGTGCCACCAGTGATTCGGGACAGATGAACACTGAAGCTTTCTTT
cdr3_aa: CATSDSGQMNTEAFF

j_call: TRBJ2-7
v_call: TRBV7-9
d_call: TRBD2
clone_size: NA
cdr3_nt: TGTGCCAGCAGCCGAACGGGACTAGACTACGAGCAGTACTTC
cdr3_aa: CASSRTGLDYEQYF